A single sample is the source of the 19 T cell receptor beta chains below, sequenced in a study of identical twins. TCRdb analysed the 5' RACE reads with MiXCR anew, one entry per CDR3 protein. The data show about 790,000 distinct CDR3 sequences, about 20% seen once. The sample was also reused in another study, on T cells expressing NK-cell markers.

The sequencing input was PBMCs. These TCRs come from a woman aged 18-29 years in good health.

This clonotype was counted a few times. The rearrangement uses TRBV5-1 and TRBJ2-5, with D tentatively TRBD2 (5 bases). Germline lookup yields CDR1 SGHRS and CDR2 YFSETQ. V was cut by 4 bases and J by 2 bases, with 12 bases left in between. The CDR3 is 14 residues long. The CDR3 DNA reads TGCGCCAGCAGCCCGGGAACCCAACAAGAGACCCAGTACTTC. Its translation is CASSPGTQQETQYF.

V gene TRBV18 combines with J gene TRBJ2-7; 7 positions match TRBD1. The V segment lost 0 bases and the J segment 3 bases; nucleotides outside the gene matches: 5. Germline loops: CDR1 KGHSH, CDR2 LQKENI. This CDR3 spans 15 amino acids. CDR3 protein: CASSPPRGRGYEQYF. CDR3 sequence (DNA): TGTGCCAGCTCACCACCGAGGGGGCGAGGCTACGAGCAGTACTTC.

The genes are TRBV10-3 and TRBJ2-2; D possibly corresponds to TRBD2 (6 bases). The length of the CDR3 is 15 residues. The germline V gene encodes CDR1 ENHRY and CDR2 SYGVKD. V lost 4 bases and J lost 1, with 10 bases in between. CDR3 in amino acids: CAISVAGRNTGELFF. The CDR3 nucleotides read TGTGCCATCAGTGTCGCGGGGCGGAACACCGGGGAGCTGTTTTTT.

In its sample, this clonotype was seen a few times. This chain links TRBV11-2 with TRBJ2-3; D is unresolved. The CDR3 contains 13 residues. From germline, CDR1 is SGHAT and CDR2 FQNNGV. V lost 3 bases and J lost 2, with 6 bases in between. In DNA form, the CDR3 reads TGTGCCAGCAGCTTGTTCAACACAGATACGCAGTATTTT. This encodes CASSLFNTDTQYF.

The chain carries TRBV5-1 and TRBJ2-7, with 8 bases matching TRBD1. This CDR3 contains 14 residues. V was clipped by 4 bases and J by 3 bases; unmatched bases: 6. Looked up from germline, CDR1 is SGHRS and CDR2 is YFSETQ. CDR3 residues: CASSADRGGYEQYF. As DNA, the CDR3 is TGCGCCAGCAGCGCCGACAGGGGAGGCTACGAGCAGTACTTC.

V usage is TRBV4-2 and J usage is TRBJ2-3; D is possibly TRBD2 (6 bases). The germline V gene encodes CDR1 LGHNA and CDR2 YNFKEQ. This CDR3 is 16 amino acids long. Trimming stripped 4 bases from V and 2 bases from J, with 16 bases between. The CDR3 region is CASSPSPWGDTDTQYF. The CDR3 region has the DNA TGTGCCAGCAGCCCTAGCCCGTGGGGGGACACAGATACGCAGTATTTT.

This clonotype was seen a handful of times. The chain links TRBV20-1 to TRBJ2-3; D tentatively fits TRBD1 or TRBD2 (5 bases each). Trimming left V 0 bases short and J 1 base short, with 11 bases between. The CDR3 contains 15 residues. The germline CDR1 and CDR2 sequences are DFQATT and SNEGSKA (reference sequence). The DNA of the CDR3 is TGCAGTGCTAGAGATCCGAGGGGCGGCACAGATACGCAGTATTTT. This translates into CSARDPRGGTDTQYF.

A few counts support this clonotype. This sequence joins TRBV29-1 and TRBJ1-2; 7 bases line up with TRBD1. With V trimmed by 7 bases and J by 6 bases, 11 bases remained unmatched. This CDR3 is built from 13 residues. Germline lookup yields CDR1 SQVTM and CDR2 ANQGSEA. Here the CDR3 DNA reads TGCAGCGCGGCGGGCAGGGGGAAGCATGGCTACACCTTC. Translation gives CSAAGRGKHGYTF. The complete variable domain, with remaining parts taken from reference TRBV29-1 and TRBJ1-2, reads SAVISQKPSRDICQRGTSLTIQCQVDSQVTMMFWYRQQPGQSLTLIATANQGSEATYESGFVIDKFPISRPNLTFSTLTVSNMSPEDSSIYLCSAAGRGKHGYTFGSGTRLTVV.

This clonotype has more than one count but fewer than ten. The chain joins TRBV12-3 or TRBV12-4 to TRBJ2-1; the match to TRBD2 covers 8 bases. J was trimmed by 7 bases and V by 10 bases; bases with no gene match: 18. The CDR3 has 16 residues. CDR3 sequence reads: CATKSAGTRGVNEQFF. Written as DNA, the CDR3 is TGTGCCACTAAATCGGCAGGGACTAGGGGGGTGAATGAGCAGTTCTTC.

This clonotype was found a few times. This rearrangement joins TRBV10-1 to TRBJ1-1; no reliable D call. This CDR3 has 8 residues. Germline-derived CDR1 and CDR2 are WNHNN and SYGVQD (reference sequence). With 10 bases removed from V and 8 bases from J, the gap between germline ends came to 5 bases. The CDR3 DNA sequence: TGCGCCACCAGGGAAGCTTTCTTT. Translated, it gives CATREAFF.

The chain links TRBV5-1 to TRBJ2-3; no reliable D call. There are 14 residues in the CDR3. Trimming stripped 3 bases from V and 5 bases from J, with 13 bases between. Per germline, CDR1 SGHRS and CDR2 YFSETQ. The CDR3 sequence is CASSSGPMKDTQYF. The CDR3 DNA sequence: TGCGCCAGCAGCTCCGGACCTATGAAAGATACGCAGTATTTT.

This clonotype appeared many times. The rearrangement uses TRBV12-3 or TRBV12-4 and TRBJ2-1; D gene ambiguous. CDR3 size: 14 residues. The ends were cut back, 6 bases at V and 8 bases at J, with 17 bases in the middle. The CDR3 DNA is TGTGCCAGCAGCCAAAGCACCTTTGTGGATGAGCAGTTCTTC. Translating it yields CASSQSTFVDEQFF.

This clonotype was observed a few times. The chain uses TRBV7-2 and TRBJ2-1; maybe TRBD2 (6 bases). In germline, CDR1 is SGHTA, CDR2 FQGNSA. CDR3 length: 16 residues. Between the trimmed V and J ends, which lost 4 bases and 0 bases, there was a span of 13 bases. The CDR3 nucleotides read TGTGCCAGCAGCTCCTCGGGGGTTAGCTCCTACAATGAGCAGTTCTTC. This sequence encodes CASSSSGVSSYNEQFF.

In this sample, this clonotype turned up many times. The rearrangement uses TRBV27 and TRBJ2-7; D gene ambiguous. CDR3 length equals 15 residues. V dropped 4 bases and J dropped 5 bases, with 18 bases sitting between them. Germline V gives CDR1 MNHEY, CDR2 SMNVEV (reference sequence). This chain's CDR3 is CASSSLGSAEHEQYF. CDR3 DNA: TGTGCCAGCAGTTCCCTCGGGTCCGCCGAGCACGAGCAGTACTTC.

This chain joins TRBV6-2 or TRBV6-3 and TRBJ2-3, with 9 bases matching TRBD2. Per germline, CDR1 MNHEY and CDR2 SVGEGT. V shed 6 bases and J 4 bases; nucleotides not matched to a gene: 14. The CDR3 covers 17 residues. DNA of the CDR3: TGTGCCAGCAGCACCTACGTACTAGCGGGCCCCCCAGATACGCAGTATTTT. Translated, it gives CASSTYVLAGPPDTQYF.

V usage is TRBV4-3 and J usage is TRBJ2-7; D might be TRBD2 (6 bases). The CDR3 covers 18 residues. CDR1 is LGHNA, CDR2 YSLEER, per germline. Trimming removed 0 bases from V and 2 bases from J, with 20 bases in between. The CDR3 DNA follows: TGCGCCAGCAGCCAAGAGGTTCTTGGAGGGGTAGGTGCCTACGAGCAGTACTTC. Translating it yields CASSQEVLGGVGAYEQYF.

This clonotype was seen a handful of times. The chain is built from TRBV15 and TRBJ1-2; D gene uncertain. CDR1 is LNHNV, CDR2 YYDKDF, per germline (reference sequence). V was shortened by 1 base and J by 4 bases, with 16 bases between the two germline ends. CDR3 length equals 16 residues. The DNA for the CDR3 is TGTGCCACCAGCAGAGGTGTAGCGGGAGCTGGCTATGGCTACACCTTC. Translation gives CATSRGVAGAGYGYTF.

The chain links TRBV20-1 to TRBJ1-5; 7 bases are a match to TRBD1. This CDR3 is 14 amino acids long. Germline V gene data show CDR1 as DFQATT and CDR2 as SNEGSKA (reference sequence). Trimming removed 5 bases from V and 5 bases from J; junction bases left unmatched: 9. Here the CDR3 reads CSALDRNVYQPQHF. CDR3 coding DNA: TGCAGTGCTCTGGACAGGAATGTCTATCAGCCCCAGCATTTT.

CDR3 sequence reads: CASSWTASSGNTIYF. The CDR3 region has the DNA TGTGCCAGCAGTTGGACAGCTAGCTCTGGAAACACCATATATTTT. This chain joins TRBV2 and TRBJ1-3, with a tentative D call TRBD1 (6 bases). CDR3 length: 15 amino acids. CDR1 and CDR2 from the germline V gene are SNHLY and FYNNEI. Between the trimmed V and J ends, which lost 5 bases and 0 bases, there was a span of 11 bases.